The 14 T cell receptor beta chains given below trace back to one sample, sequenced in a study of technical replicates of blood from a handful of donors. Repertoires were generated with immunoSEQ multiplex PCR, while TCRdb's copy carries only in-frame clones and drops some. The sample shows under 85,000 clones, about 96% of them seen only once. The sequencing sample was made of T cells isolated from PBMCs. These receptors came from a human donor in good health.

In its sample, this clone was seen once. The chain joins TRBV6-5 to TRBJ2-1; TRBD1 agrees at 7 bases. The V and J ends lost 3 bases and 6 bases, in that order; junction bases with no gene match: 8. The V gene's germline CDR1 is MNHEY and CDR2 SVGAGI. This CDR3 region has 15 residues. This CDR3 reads CASSYITDRVNEQFF. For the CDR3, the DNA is TGTGCCAGCAGTTATATCACCGACAGGGTCAATGAGCAGTTCTTC.

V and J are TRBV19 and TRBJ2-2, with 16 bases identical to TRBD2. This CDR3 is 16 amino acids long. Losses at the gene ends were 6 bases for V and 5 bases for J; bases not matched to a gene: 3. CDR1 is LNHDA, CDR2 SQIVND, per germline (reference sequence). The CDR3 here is CASRPGLAGGTGELFF. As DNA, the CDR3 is TGTGCCAGTAGGCCGGGACTAGCGGGAGGGACCGGGGAGCTGTTTTTT.

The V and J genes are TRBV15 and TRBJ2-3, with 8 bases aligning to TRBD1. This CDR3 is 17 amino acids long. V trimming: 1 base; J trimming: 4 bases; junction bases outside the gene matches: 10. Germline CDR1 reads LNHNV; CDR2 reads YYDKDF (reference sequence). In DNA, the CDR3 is TGTGCCACCAGCAGAGTTGGACAGGGTGATTTGGCAGATACGCAGTATTTT. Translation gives CATSRVGQGDLADTQYF.

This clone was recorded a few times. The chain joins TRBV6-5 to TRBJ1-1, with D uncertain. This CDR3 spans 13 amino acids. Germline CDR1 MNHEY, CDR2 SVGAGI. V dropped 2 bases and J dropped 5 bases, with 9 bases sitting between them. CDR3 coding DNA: TGTGCCAGCAGTTACCGAGGTTTTACTGAAGCTTTCTTT. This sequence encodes CASSYRGFTEAFF.

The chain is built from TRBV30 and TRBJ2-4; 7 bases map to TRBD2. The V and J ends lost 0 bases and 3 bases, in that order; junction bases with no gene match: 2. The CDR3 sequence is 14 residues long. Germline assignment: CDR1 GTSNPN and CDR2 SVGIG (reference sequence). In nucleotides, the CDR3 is TGTGCCTGGAGTGTGGGGAGGGACAAAAACATTCAGTACTTC. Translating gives CAWSVGRDKNIQYF.

The CDR3 reads CASSEWTGFYEQYF. For the CDR3, the DNA is TGTGCCAGCAGTGAATGGACAGGTTTCTACGAGCAGTACTTC. This rearrangement joins TRBV6-1 to TRBJ2-7; 7 positions match TRBD1. The germline gives CDR1 MNHNS, CDR2 SASEGT. Trimming at V came to 2 bases and at J to 3 bases, leaving 4 bases not matched to a gene. This CDR3 is 14 amino acids long.

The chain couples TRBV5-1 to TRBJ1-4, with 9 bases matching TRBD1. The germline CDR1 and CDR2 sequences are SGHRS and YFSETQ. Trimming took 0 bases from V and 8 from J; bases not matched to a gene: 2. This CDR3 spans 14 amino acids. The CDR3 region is CASSLGDRDEKLFF. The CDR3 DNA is TGCGCCAGCAGCTTGGGGGACAGGGACGAAAAACTGTTTTTT.

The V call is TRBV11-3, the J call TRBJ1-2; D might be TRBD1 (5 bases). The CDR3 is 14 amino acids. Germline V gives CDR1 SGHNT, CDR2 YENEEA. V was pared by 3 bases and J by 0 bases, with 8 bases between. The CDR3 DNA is TGTGCCAGCAGCTTGCCGGGGGCTAACTATGGCTACACCTTC. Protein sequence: CASSLPGANYGYTF.

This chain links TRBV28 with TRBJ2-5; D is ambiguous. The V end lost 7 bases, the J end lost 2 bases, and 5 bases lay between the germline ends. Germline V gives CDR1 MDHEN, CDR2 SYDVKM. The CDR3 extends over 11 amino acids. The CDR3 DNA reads TGTGCCAGCATCGGTCAAGAGACCCAGTACTTC. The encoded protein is CASIGQETQYF.

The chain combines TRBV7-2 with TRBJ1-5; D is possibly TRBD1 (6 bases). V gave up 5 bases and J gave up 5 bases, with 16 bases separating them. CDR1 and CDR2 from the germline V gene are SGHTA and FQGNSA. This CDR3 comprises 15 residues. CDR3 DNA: TGTGCCAGCAGCGTCAGGGGCCCGTTCTATCAGCCCCAGCATTTT. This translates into CASSVRGPFYQPQHF. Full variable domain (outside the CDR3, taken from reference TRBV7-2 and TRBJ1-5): GAGVSQSPSNKVTEKGKDVELRCDPISGHTALYWYRQSLGQGLEFLIYFQGNSAPDKSGLPSDRFSAERTGGSVSTLTIQRTQQEDSAVYLCASSVRGPFYQPQHFGDGTRLSIL.

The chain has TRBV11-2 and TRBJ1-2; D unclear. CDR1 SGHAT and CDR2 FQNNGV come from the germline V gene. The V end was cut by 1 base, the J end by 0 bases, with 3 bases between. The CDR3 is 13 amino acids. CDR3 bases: TGTGCCAGCAGCTTAGCGGCTAACTATGGCTACACCTTC. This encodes CASSLAANYGYTF.

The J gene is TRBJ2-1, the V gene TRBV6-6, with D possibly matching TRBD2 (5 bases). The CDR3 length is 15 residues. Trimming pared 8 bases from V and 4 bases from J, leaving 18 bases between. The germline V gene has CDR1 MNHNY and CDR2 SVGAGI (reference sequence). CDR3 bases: TGTGCCAGCGACATCATCGAGCGGCTTTACAATGAGCAGTTCTTC. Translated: CASDIIERLYNEQFF.

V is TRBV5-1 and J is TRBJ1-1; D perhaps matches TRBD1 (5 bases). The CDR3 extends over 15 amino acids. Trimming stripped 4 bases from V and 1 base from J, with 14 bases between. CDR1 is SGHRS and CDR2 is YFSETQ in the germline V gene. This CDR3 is CASSLTGRPNTEAFF. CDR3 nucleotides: TGCGCCAGCAGCCTTACAGGAAGGCCGAACACTGAAGCTTTCTTT.

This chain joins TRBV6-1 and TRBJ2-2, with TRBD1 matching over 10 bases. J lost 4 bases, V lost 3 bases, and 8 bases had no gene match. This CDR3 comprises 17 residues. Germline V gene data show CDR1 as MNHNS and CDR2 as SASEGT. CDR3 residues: CASSEGQGIGATGELFF. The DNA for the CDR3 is TGTGCCAGCAGTGAGGGACAGGGGATCGGGGCCACCGGGGAGCTGTTTTTT.